This T cell receptor beta chain was identified during a study of beta chain features in type 1 diabetes. Study outcomes and limitations: In every one of the four CD4+ subsets, TCRB CDR3s were moderately but significantly shorter in Type 1 diabetes patients.

Germline loops: CDR1 LNHDA, CDR2 SQIVND (reference sequence). Trimming took off 3 bases at V and 3 bases at J, with 8 bases between the two ends. There are 13 residues in the CDR3. The entirety of the isolated RNA underwent reverse transcription, so expressed TCRB transcripts were sequenced. The data were produced by immunoSEQ multiplex PCR, yet TCRdb's version contains in-frame clones alone and is incomplete. Altogether 500,000 to 700,000 clones are present, less than 20% being singletons, with the ten largest covering around 0.1%. This clone was recorded a few times. Antigen unknown. The sequence came from a man between 18 and 35 years old in good health. Sequenced sample: naive CD4+ T cells from blood. The V call is TRBV19, the J call TRBJ1-1, with D possibly matching TRBD1 (5 bases). CDR3 region: CASSIRGDTEAFF. DNA of the CDR3: TGTGCCAGTAGTATCCGAGGGGACACTGAAGCTTTCTTT.